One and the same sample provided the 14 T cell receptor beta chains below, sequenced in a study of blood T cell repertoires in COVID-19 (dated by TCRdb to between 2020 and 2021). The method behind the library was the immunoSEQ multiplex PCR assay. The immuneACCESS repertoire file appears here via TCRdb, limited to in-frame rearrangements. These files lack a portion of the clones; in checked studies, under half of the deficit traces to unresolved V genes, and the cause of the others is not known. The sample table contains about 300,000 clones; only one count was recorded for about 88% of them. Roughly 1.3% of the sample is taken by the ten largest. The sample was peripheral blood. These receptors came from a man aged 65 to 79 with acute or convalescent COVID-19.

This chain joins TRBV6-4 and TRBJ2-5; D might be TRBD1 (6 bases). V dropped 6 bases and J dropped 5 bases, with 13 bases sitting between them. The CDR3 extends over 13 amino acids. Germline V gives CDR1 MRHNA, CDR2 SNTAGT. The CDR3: CASSNRVGETQYF. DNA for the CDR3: TGTGCCAGCAGCAACAGGGTAGGCGAGACCCAGTACTTC.

The CDR3 reads CASSLQGAEDTQYF. The DNA of the CDR3 is TGTGCCAGCAGCTTACAGGGGGCTGAAGATACGCAGTATTTT. The J gene is TRBJ2-3, the V gene TRBV5-5; TRBD1 agrees at 9 bases. The germline CDR1 and CDR2 sequences are SGHKS and YYEKEE (reference sequence). J gave up 5 bases and V 2 bases, and 3 bases lay outside the gene matches. The CDR3 runs to 14 residues.

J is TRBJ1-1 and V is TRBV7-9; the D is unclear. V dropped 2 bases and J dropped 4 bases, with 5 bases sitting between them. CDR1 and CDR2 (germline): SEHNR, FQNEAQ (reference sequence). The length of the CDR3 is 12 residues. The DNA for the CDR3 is TGTGCCAGCAGCTTAAGCGGCACTGAAGCTTTCTTT. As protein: CASSLSGTEAFF.

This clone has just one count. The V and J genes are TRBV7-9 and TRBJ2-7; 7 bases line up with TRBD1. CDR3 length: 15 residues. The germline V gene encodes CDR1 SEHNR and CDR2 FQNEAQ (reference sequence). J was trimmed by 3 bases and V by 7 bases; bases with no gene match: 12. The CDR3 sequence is CASNRPGQSFYEQYF. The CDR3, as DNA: TGTGCCAGCAACCGTCCGGGACAGTCTTTCTACGAGCAGTACTTC.

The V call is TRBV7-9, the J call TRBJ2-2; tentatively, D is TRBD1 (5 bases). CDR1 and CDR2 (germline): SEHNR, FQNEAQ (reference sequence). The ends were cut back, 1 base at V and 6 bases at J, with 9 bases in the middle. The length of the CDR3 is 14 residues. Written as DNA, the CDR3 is TGTGCCAGCAGCTTAGAAGGGGTGGCCGGGGAGCTGTTTTTT. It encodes CASSLEGVAGELFF.

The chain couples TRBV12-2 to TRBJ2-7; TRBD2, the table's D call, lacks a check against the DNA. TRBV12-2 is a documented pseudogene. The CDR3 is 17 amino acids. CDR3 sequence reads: CASRPGLAGGPSYEQYF. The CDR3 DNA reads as TGTGCAAGTCGCCCGGGACTAGCGGGAGGGCCCTCCTACGAGCAGTACTTC.

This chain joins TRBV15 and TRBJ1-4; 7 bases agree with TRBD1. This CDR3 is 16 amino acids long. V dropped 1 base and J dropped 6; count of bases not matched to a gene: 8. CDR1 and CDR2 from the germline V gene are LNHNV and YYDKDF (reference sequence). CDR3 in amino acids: CATSRARTGGHEKLFF. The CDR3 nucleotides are TGTGCCACCAGCAGAGCTCGGACAGGAGGCCATGAAAAACTGTTTTTT.

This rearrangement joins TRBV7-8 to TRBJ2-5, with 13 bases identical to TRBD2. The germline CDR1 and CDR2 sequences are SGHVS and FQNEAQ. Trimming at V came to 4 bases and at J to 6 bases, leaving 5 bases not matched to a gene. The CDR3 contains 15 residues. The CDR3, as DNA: TGTGCCAGCAGCTCACAACTAGCGGGAGGGCAGACCCAGTACTTC. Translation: CASSSQLAGGQTQYF. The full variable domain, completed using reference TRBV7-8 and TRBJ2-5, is GAGVSQSPRYKVAKRGQDVALRCDPISGHVSLFWYQQALGQGPEFLTYFQNEAQLDKSGLPSDRFFAERPEGSVSTLKIQRTQQEDSAVYLCASSSQLAGGQTQYFGPGTRLLVL.

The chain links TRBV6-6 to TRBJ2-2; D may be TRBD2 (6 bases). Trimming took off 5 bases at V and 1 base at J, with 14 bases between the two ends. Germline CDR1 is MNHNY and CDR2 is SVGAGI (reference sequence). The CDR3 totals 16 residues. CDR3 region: CASSPAWGVNTGELFF. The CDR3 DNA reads TGTGCCAGCAGTCCCGCGTGGGGGGTGAACACCGGGGAGCTGTTTTTT.

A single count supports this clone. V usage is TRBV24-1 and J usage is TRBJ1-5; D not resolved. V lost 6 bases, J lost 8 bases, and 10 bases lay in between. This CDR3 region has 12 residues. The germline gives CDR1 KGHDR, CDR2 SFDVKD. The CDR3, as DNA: TGTGCCACCAGTCGGGGAGTTGAGCCCCAGCATTTT. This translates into CATSRGVEPQHF.

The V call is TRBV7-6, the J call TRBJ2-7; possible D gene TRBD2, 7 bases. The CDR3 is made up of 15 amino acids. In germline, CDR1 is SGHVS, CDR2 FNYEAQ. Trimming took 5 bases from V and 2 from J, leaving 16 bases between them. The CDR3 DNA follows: TGTGCCAGCAGCCCAGTCGGGGGGCATACCTACGAGCAGTACTTC. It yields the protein CASSPVGGHTYEQYF. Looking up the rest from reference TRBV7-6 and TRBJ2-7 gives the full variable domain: GAGVSQSPRYKVTKRGQDVALRCDPISGHVSLYWYRQALGQGPEFLTYFNYEAQQDKSGLPNDRFSAERPEGSISTLTIQRTEQRDSAMYRCASSPVGGHTYEQYFGPGTRLTVT.

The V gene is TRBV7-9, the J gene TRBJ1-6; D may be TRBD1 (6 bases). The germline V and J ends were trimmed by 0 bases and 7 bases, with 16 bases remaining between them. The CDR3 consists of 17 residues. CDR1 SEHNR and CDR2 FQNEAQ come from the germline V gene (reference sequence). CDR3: CASSLALGGGSNSPLHF. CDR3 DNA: TGTGCCAGCAGCTTAGCTTTGGGCGGGGGCTCGAATTCACCCCTCCACTTT.

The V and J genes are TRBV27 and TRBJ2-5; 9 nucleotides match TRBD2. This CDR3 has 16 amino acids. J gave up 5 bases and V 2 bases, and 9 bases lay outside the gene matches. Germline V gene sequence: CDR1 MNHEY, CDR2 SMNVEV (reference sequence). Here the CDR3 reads CASSLTGGGAFETQYF. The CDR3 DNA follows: TGTGCCAGCAGTTTAACGGGCGGGGGGGCCTTCGAGACCCAGTACTTC.

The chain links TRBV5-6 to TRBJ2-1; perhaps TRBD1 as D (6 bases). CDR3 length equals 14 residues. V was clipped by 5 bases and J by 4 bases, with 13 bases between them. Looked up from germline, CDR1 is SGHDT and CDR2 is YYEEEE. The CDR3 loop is CASSSIDRYNEQFF. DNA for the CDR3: TGTGCCAGCAGTTCCATCGACAGGTACAATGAGCAGTTCTTC.